The clone carrying this TCR beta chain has a handful of counts. Its antigen remains unidentified. Per germline, CDR1 SQVTM and CDR2 ANQGSEA. The CDR3 has 15 residues. Germline trimming cut 5 bases from V and 4 bases from J; bases unmatched to any gene: 10. This specimen comes from a study of radiotherapy plus CTLA-4 blockade in lung cancer. Study-wide context: Roughly 17% of patients responded objectively, and 25% to 40% achieved disease control.

Broader study findings: In blood, tumor-derived TCR clones expanded after radiotherapy plus ipilimumab. How blood T cell clones changed early, along with interferon-beta, reportedly forecast response best.

Treatment of patients with chemo-refractory metastatic non-small-cell lung cancer consisted of focal radiation plus CTLA-4 blockade with ipilimumab. The protocol was immunoSEQ multiplex PCR, while the TCRdb copy is restricted to in-frame clones and leaves out a portion. The sample shows about 95,000 clones, around four fifths of them seen only once. This TCR was sampled from a human donor with non-small cell lung cancer who had stable disease on radiotherapy plus ipilimumab. Sequencing used peripheral blood, obtained from a patient treated with radiotherapy plus ipilimumab. This sequence joins TRBV29-1 and TRBJ1-1, with 10 bases matching TRBD1. CDR3 loop: CSVYDRGLFGTEAFF. In DNA, the CDR3 is TGCAGCGTTTACGACAGGGGGCTGTTTGGCACTGAAGCTTTCTTT.